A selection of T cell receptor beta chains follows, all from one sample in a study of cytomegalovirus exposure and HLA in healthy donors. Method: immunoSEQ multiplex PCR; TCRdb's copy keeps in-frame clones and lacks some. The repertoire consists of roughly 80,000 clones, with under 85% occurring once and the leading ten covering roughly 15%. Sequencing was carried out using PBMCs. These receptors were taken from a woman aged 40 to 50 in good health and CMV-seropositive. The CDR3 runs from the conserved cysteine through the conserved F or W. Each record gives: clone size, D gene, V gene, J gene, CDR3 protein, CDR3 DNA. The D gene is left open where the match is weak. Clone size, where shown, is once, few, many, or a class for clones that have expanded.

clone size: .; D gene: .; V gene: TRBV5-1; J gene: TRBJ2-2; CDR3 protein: CASSRTVTGELFF; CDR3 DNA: TGCGCCAGCAGCCGGACAGTCACCGGGGAGCTGTTTTTT
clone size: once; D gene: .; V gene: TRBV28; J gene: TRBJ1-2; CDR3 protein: CASRTGVPPNYGYTF; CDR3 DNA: TGTGCCAGCAGGACGGGGGTGCCCCCTAACTATGGCTACACCTTC
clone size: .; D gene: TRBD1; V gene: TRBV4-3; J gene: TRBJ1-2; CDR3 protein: CASSTNRGNYGYTF; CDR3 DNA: TGCGCCAGCAGCACCAACAGGGGAAACTATGGCTACACCTTC
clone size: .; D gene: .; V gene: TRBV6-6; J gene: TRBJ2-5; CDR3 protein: CASSGQTYQETQYF; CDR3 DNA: TGTGCCAGCAGCGGACAGACCTACCAAGAGACCCAGTACTTC
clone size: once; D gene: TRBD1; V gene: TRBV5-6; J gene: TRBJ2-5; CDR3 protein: CASSLGQGQDRADF; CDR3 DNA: TGTGCCAGCAGCTTGGGACAGGGACAAGATAGGGCGGACTTC
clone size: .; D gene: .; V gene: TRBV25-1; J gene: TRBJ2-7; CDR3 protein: CASSESNRPYEQYF; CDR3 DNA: TGTGCCAGCAGTGAATCGAACAGACCCTACGAGCAGTACTTC
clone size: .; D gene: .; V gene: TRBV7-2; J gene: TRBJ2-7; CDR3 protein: CASSRERYEQYF; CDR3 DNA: TGTGCCAGCAGCCGCGAACGCTACGAGCAGTACTTC
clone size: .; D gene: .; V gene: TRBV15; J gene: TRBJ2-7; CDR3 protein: CATSRATDYEQYF; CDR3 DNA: TGTGCCACCAGCAGAGCAACAGACTACGAGCAGTACTTC
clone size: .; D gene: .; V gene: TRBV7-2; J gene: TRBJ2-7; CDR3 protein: CASSLGGSDIYEQYF; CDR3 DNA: TGTGCCAGCAGCTTAGGCGGATCCGATATCTACGAGCAGTACTTC
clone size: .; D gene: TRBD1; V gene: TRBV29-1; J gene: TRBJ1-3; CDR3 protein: CSVEGTGGFGNTIYF; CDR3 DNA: TGCAGCGTTGAGGGGACAGGAGGGTTTGGAAACACCATATATTTT
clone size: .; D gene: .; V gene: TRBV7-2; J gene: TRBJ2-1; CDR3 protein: CASRLIANEQFF; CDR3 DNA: TGTGCCAGCAGATTAATAGCTAATGAGCAGTTCTTC
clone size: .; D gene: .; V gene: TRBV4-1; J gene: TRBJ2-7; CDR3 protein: CASSQRLDYEQYF; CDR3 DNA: TGCGCCAGCAGCCAGAGACTCGACTACGAGCAGTACTTC
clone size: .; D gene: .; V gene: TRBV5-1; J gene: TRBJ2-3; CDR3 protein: CASSLVGQNTDTQYF; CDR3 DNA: TGCGCCAGCAGCTTGGTAGGACAAAACACAGATACGCAGTATTTT
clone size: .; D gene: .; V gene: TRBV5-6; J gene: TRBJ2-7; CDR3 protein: CASSPTAFSSYEQYF; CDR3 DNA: TGTGCCAGCAGCCCGACAGCCTTCAGCTCCTACGAGCAGTACTTC
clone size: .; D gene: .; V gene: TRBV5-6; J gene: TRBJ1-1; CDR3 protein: CASSLSGAEAFF; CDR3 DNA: TGTGCCAGCAGCTTGTCCGGGGCTGAAGCTTTCTTT
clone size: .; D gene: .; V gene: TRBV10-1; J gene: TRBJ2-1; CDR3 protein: CASSDDQGSSYNEQFF; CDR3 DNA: TGCGCCAGCAGTGACGATCAGGGGAGCTCCTACAATGAGCAGTTCTTC
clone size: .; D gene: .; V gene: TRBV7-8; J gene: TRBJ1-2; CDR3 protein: CASSLDSYGYTF; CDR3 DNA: TGTGCCAGCAGCTTAGATAGTTATGGCTACACCTTC
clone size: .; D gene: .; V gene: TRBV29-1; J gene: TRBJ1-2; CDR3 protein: CSVVGGGYGYTF; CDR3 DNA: TGCAGCGTTGTAGGGGGGGGCTATGGCTACACCTTC
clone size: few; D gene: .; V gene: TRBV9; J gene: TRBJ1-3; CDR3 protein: CASSTGTGGNTIYF; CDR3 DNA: TGTGCCAGCAGCACAGGGACCGGTGGAAACACCATATATTTT
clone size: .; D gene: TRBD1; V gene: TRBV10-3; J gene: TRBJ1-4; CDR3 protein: CAISAGQGGEKLFF; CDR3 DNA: TGTGCCATCAGTGCGGGACAGGGTGGTGAAAAACTGTTTTTT
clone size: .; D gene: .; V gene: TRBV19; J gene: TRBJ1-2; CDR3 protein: CASKEQRASGYTF; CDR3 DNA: TGTGCCAGTAAGGAACAGAGGGCCTCCGGCTACACCTTC
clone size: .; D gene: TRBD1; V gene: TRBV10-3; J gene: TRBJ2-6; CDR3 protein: CAIRGGQGSISGANVLTF; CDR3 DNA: TGTGCCATCAGGGGGGGACAGGGTTCGATCTCTGGGGCCAACGTCCTGACTTTC
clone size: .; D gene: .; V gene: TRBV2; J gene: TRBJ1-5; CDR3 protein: CASRAGANQPQHF; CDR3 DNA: TGTGCCAGCAGAGCGGGGGCCAATCAGCCCCAGCATTTT
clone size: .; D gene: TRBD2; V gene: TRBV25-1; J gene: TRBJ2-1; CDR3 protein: CASSEGSGGALREQFF; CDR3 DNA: TGTGCCAGCAGTGAAGGTAGCGGGGGGGCCCTGAGGGAGCAGTTCTTC
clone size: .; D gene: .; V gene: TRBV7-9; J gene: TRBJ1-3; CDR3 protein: CASSSNRDPGNTIYF; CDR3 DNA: TGTGCCAGCAGCTCCAACAGGGATCCTGGAAACACCATATATTTT
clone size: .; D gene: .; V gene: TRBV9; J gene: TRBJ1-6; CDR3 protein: CASSANTGLHF; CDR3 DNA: TGTGCCAGCAGCGCTAACACAGGCCTCCACTTT